This TCR beta chain was sequenced for a study of cytomegalovirus exposure and HLA in healthy donors. Using immunoSEQ multiplex PCR, the repertoire was profiled, and TCRdb retains in-frame clones only, with some absent. In the table there are 150,000 to 200,000 clones, around 96% of which are singletons. Points from the study as a whole: The authors listed roughly 150 TCR beta chains as cytomegalovirus-associated. In vitro assays verified that a few CMV-associated chains recognized CMV antigens specifically. Later, an analysis found that TCR clusters from the first cohort tended to co-occur in the roughly 110 validation repertoires.

In the case of this clone: Its antigen is unknown.

With 6 bases clipped from V and 2 bases from J, the junction kept 8 bases outside the gene matches. CDR3 length: 16 residues. Per germline, CDR1 SNHLY and CDR2 FYNNEI. Sequenced material: PBMCs. This rearrangement joins TRBV2 to TRBJ1-1; 11 positions match TRBD1. The clonotype comes from a woman aged 18-29 years in good health and CMV-seronegative. In DNA, the CDR3 is TGTGCCAGCAGGAGCGGACAGGGGGCTTTAAACACTGAAGCTTTCTTT. Its protein is CASRSGQGALNTEAFF.